Listed below are T cell receptor beta chains from one sample, sequenced in a study of blood T cell repertoires in COVID-19. Method: immunoSEQ multiplex PCR; TCRdb's copy keeps in-frame clones and lacks some. The profile shows some 190,000 clones, approximately 87% of them singletons. Sequenced material: peripheral blood. The receptors were sampled from a person aged 70 to 85 with COVID-19, enrolled during active disease. CDR3s include the opening cysteine and the closing phenylalanine or tryptophan. The D gene is left open where the match is weak. Size is stated for part of the rows, as once, few or many counts, or as a class when the clone is expanded.

TRBD1	few	TRBV5-1	TRBJ2-7	CASSLDGQGGYEQYF	TGCGCCAGCAGCTTGGATGGACAGGGTGGATACGAGCAGTACTTC
NA	NA	TRBV7-6	TRBJ2-2	CASKSGGQGLGGELFF	TGTGCCAGCAAGAGCGGGGGACAGGGATTGGGCGGGGAGCTGTTTTTT
TRBD1	once	TRBV7-2	TRBJ1-6	CASSPTGGFNSPLHF	TGTGCCAGCAGTCCAACAGGGGGCTTTAATTCACCCCTCCACTTT
NA	NA	TRBV6-2/TRBV6-3	TRBJ1-1	CASSYSSRGTRAFF	TGTGCCAGCAGTTACTCGAGTCGTGGGACAAGGGCTTTCTTT
NA	NA	TRBV4-3	TRBJ1-6	CASSQGVGLNSPLHF	TGCGCCAGCAGCCAAGGTGTAGGACTAAATTCACCCCTCCACTTT
TRBD1	NA	TRBV5-6	TRBJ1-1	CASSARDSTEAFF	TGTGCCAGCAGCGCCCGGGACAGCACTGAAGCTTTCTTT
NA	NA	TRBV5-4	TRBJ1-1	CASSLAGRENTEAFF	TGTGCCAGCAGCTTAGCGGGACGGGAGAACACTGAAGCTTTCTTT
TRBD1	once	TRBV28	TRBJ1-1	CASSLRRQGRKAFF	TGTGCCAGCAGTTTACGGAGACAGGGCCGGAAAGCTTTCTTT
NA	few	TRBV7-2	TRBJ2-1	CASSPLGQGIWNEQFF	TGTGCCAGCAGCCCCCTTGGTCAGGGGATATGGAATGAGCAGTTCTTC
TRBD2	NA	TRBV5-5	TRBJ2-3	CASSPRLAGVDTQYF	TGTGCCAGCAGCCCCCGACTAGCGGGGGTAGATACGCAGTATTTT
NA	NA	TRBV28	TRBJ1-4	CASTSFGGSANEKLFF	TGTGCCAGCACCTCCTTCGGAGGGTCCGCTAATGAAAAACTGTTTTTT
NA	NA	TRBV6-1	TRBJ1-5	CASSEGGVPNQPQHF	TGTGCCAGCAGTGAAGGGGGGGTGCCAAATCAGCCCCAGCATTTT
NA	NA	TRBV6-7	TRBJ1-1	CASSYFILAANTEAFF	TGTGCCAGCAGTTACTTTATACTCGCCGCGAACACTGAAGCTTTCTTT
TRBD1	NA	TRBV15	TRBJ2-7	CATSRGDSSYEQYF	TGTGCCACCAGCAGAGGGGACAGTTCCTACGAGCAGTACTTC
TRBD2	NA	TRBV7-9	TRBJ2-3	CASSSKRRLAGTSTDTQYF	TGTGCCAGCAGCTCAAAAAGGAGACTAGCGGGAACTAGCACAGATACGCAGTATTTT
TRBD1	NA	TRBV7-9	TRBJ2-5	CASSLIVVTGEYGETQYF	TGTGCCAGCAGCTTGATCGTAGTGACAGGGGAGTATGGTGAGACCCAGTACTTC
TRBD2	few	TRBV28	TRBJ2-7	CASSLQWVAGYTYEQYF	TGTGCCAGCAGCCTCCAGTGGGTAGCGGGCTATACCTACGAGCAGTACTTC
NA	NA	TRBV12-3/TRBV12-4	TRBJ1-5	CASNPAGGQPQHF	TGTGCCAGCAACCCGGCGGGGGGCCAGCCCCAGCATTTT
NA	NA	TRBV5-6	TRBJ2-1	CASSPRAYNEQFF	TGTGCCAGCAGCCCCCGCGCCTACAATGAGCAGTTCTTC
NA	NA	TRBV25-1	TRBJ1-4	CASSESGIPKGREKLFF	TGTGCCAGCAGTGAAAGCGGAATCCCCAAAGGGCGTGAAAAACTGTTTTTT
NA	few	TRBV7-8	TRBJ1-2	CASSGTPGGDSYGYTF	TGTGCCAGCAGCGGGACTCCTGGGGGTGACAGCTATGGCTACACCTTC
TRBD1	NA	TRBV27	TRBJ1-2	CASSLSTGGVYGYTF	TGTGCCAGCAGTTTATCGACAGGGGGTGTCTATGGCTACACCTTC
NA	NA	TRBV6-1	TRBJ2-7	CASSEGQWPYEQYF	TGTGCCAGCAGTGAAGGTCAGTGGCCCTACGAGCAGTACTTC
NA	NA	TRBV6-6	TRBJ2-2	CASSKDRGANTGELFF	TGTGCCAGCAGTAAGGATAGGGGCGCGAACACCGGGGAGCTGTTTTTT
NA	NA	TRBV6-5	TRBJ2-5	CASSYSNRGGETQYF	TGTGCCAGCAGTTACTCGAACCGTGGAGGAGAGACCCAGTACTTC
TRBD1	NA	TRBV6-5	TRBJ1-5	CASSPTGGAGQPQHF	TGTGCCAGCAGTCCAACAGGGGGCGCGGGTCAGCCCCAGCATTTT
NA	NA	TRBV27	TRBJ2-7	CASRRGGGGSYEQYF	TGTGCCAGCAGGCGAGGGGGGGGCGGCTCCTACGAGCAGTACTTC
TRBD1	many	TRBV19	TRBJ1-5	CASKGRTGNYSNQPQHF	TGTGCCAGTAAAGGGCGGACAGGGAACTATAGCAATCAGCCCCAGCATTTT